This T cell receptor beta chain was sequenced during a study of shared clonotypes between healthy human individuals. Study outcomes and limitations: Generally, estimated richness proved larger in naive subsets than it did in memory subsets. Clonotypes which were not shared had lower generation probabilities than clonotypes that all four donors shared.

Trimming took off 6 bases at V and 2 bases at J, with 19 bases between the two ends. CDR3 length equals 16 residues. Looked up from germline, CDR1 is SGHTA and CDR2 is FQGNSA. Repertoires were generated with immunoSEQ multiplex PCR, while TCRdb's copy carries only in-frame clones and drops some. Of approximately 2.3 million clones listed, more than 85% were seen once; the top ten hold about 0.37%. Notes on this clone: Its antigen is still unknown.

Material: naive CD4+ T cells from PBMCs. As to subset: CD45RA+ positively selected. The chain employs TRBV7-2 and TRBJ1-2; D is possibly TRBD1 (6 bases). The clonotype originates from a man aged 18 to 29 in good health. Some clones in this sample may be carry-over from other donors' samples. CDR3 region: CASSIGGAGTNYGYTF. The CDR3 DNA reads TGTGCCAGCAGTATTGGGGGGGCCGGGACGAACTATGGCTACACCTTC.